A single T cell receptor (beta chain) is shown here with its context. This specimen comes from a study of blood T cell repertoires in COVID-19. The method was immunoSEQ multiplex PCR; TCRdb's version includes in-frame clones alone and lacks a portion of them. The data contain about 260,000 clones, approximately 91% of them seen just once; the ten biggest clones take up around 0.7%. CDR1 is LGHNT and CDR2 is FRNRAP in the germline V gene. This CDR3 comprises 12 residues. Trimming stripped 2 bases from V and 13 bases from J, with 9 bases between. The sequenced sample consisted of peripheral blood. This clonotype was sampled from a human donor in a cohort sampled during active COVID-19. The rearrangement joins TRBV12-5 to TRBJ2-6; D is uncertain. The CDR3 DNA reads TGTGCTAGTGGTTTGTTTTCGAGGGTCCTGACTTTC. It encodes CASGLFSRVLTF. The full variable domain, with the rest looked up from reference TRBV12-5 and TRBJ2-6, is DARVTQTPRHKVTEMGQEVTMRCQPILGHNTVFWYRQTMMQGLELLAYFRNRAPLDDSGMPKDRFSAEMPDATLATLKIQPSEPRDSAVYFCASGLFSRVLTFGAGSRLTVL.